This T cell receptor (beta chain) comes out of a study of T-cell reconstitution after alpha-beta-depleted transplantation in children. TCRbeta library preparation incorporated unique molecular identifiers. TCRdb re-called the PCR reads through MiXCR, storing one row per CDR3 protein. The top ten hold roughly 2.3% of the sample, which has about 590,000 distinct CDR3 sequences, under 15% seen once. This clonotype came up a few times. This specimen consisted of PBMCs, mostly from graft donor cells, obtained 360 days after TCRalphabeta/CD19-depleted stem cell transplant. The source of this sequence is a male patient younger than 18 who had a stem cell transplant for acute myeloid leukemia, so the T cells may come from the graft donor.

CDR3 nucleotides: TGCGCCAGCAGCTTCGATTTGACTCCAGATACGCAGTATTTT. Translating it yields CASSFDLTPDTQYF. The chain uses TRBV5-1 and TRBJ2-3; D remains unclear. This CDR3 has 14 amino acids. V was clipped by 2 bases and J by 4 bases, with 11 bases between them. CDR1 SGHRS and CDR2 YFSETQ come from the germline V gene.